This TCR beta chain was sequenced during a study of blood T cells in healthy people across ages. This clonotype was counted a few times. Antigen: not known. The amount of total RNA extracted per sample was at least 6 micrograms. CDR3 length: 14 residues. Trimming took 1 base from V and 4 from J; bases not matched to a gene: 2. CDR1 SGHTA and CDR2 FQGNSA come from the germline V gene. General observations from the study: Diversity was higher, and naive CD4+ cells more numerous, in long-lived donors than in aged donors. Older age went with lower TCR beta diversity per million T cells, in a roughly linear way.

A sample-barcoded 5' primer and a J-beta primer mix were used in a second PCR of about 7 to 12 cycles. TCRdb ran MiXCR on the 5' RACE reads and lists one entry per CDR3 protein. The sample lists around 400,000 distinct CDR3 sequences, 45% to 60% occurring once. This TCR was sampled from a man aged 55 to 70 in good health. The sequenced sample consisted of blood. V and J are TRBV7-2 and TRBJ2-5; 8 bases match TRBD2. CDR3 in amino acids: CASSLGAGGETQYF. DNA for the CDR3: TGTGCCAGCAGCTTAGGGGCGGGGGGAGAGACCCAGTACTTC.